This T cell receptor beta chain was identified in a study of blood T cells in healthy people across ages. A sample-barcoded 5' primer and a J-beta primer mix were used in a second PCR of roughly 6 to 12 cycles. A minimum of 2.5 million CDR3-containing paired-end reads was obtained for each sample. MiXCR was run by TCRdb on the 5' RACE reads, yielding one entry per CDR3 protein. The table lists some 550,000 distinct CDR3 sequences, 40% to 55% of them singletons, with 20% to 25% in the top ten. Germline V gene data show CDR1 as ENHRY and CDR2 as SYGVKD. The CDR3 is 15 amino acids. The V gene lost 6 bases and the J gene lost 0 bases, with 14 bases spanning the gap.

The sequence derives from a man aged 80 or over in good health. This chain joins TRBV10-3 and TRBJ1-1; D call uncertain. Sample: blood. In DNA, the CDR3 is TGTGCCATCAGCCCTGAGACCCCGTTGAACACTGAAGCTTTCTTT. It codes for CAISPETPLNTEAFF.